Presented here are 29 T cell receptor beta chains from one specimen sequenced in a study of T-cell memory formation after mild COVID-19. Using its own MiXCR run on the 5' RACE reads, TCRdb lists one record per CDR3 protein. The repertoire holds around 130,000 distinct CDR3 sequences, with about 6% as singletons. Sequencing was done on a sample of PBMCs or a T cell subset sorted from them (not recorded which). These receptors were taken from an adult woman who had mild COVID-19 (a few samples of this study predate the infection). Cell type and time point are not known.

This clonotype occurred many times. This rearrangement joins TRBV4-1 to TRBJ2-3, with 9 bases aligning to TRBD1. J gave up 3 bases and V 2 bases, and 9 bases lay outside the gene matches. The CDR3 contains 17 residues. Germline loops: CDR1 MGHRA, CDR2 YSYEKL. The CDR3 spells CASSQKGGDRVTDTQYF. The CDR3, as DNA: TGCGCCAGCAGCCAAAAGGGGGGGGACAGGGTAACAGATACGCAGTATTTT.

This clonotype turned up a few times. CDR3 residues: CASSAAGGVNQPQHF. In DNA form, the CDR3 reads TGTGCCAGCTCCGCAGCGGGGGGTGTCAATCAGCCCCAGCATTTT. The V call is TRBV18, the J call TRBJ1-5; tentative D call: TRBD1 (5 bases). The germline V gene has CDR1 KGHSH and CDR2 LQKENI. The CDR3 runs 15 residues. V lost 6 bases and J lost 3, with 15 bases in between.

This clonotype came up many times. The CDR3, as DNA: TGCAGTGCTAGTGCACGGACAGATAATTCACCCCTCCACTTT. Its translation is CSASARTDNSPLHF. This chain uses TRBV20-1 with TRBJ1-6; D possibly corresponds to TRBD1 (6 bases). There are 14 residues in the CDR3. Trimming took off 3 bases at V and 5 bases at J, with 11 bases between the two ends. Per the germline V gene, CDR1 is DFQATT and CDR2 is SNEGSKA (reference sequence).

This clonotype was picked up a small number of times. V gene TRBV27 combines with J gene TRBJ2-1; D is undetermined. CDR1 and CDR2 (germline): MNHEY, SMNVEV (reference sequence). Trimming cost V 10 bases and J 8 bases, with 15 bases left between them. The CDR3 covers 12 residues. DNA of the CDR3: TGTGCCATCAACCGAATCGGGCATGAGCAGTTCTTC. This gives the protein CAINRIGHEQFF.

This clonotype was detected only a few times. This chain uses TRBV6-2 or TRBV6-3 with TRBJ2-7; the match to TRBD2 covers 11 bases. The CDR3 covers 19 residues. V dropped 3 bases and J dropped 5; count of bases not matched to a gene: 18. CDR1 is MNHEY and CDR2 is SVGEGT in the germline V gene. CDR3 amino acids: CASSYRLAGGVPVGDEQYF. CDR3 nucleotide sequence: TGTGCCAGCAGTTATCGGCTAGCGGGAGGAGTGCCGGTGGGGGACGAGCAGTACTTC.

The genes are TRBV12-3 or TRBV12-4 and TRBJ1-5, with 9 bases lining up with TRBD1. After removal of 6 bases from V and 2 bases from J, the junction contained 23 bases not matched to a gene. The CDR3 covers 21 residues. CDR3 protein: CASRHRDRVVSYSLCNQPQHF. CDR3 bases: TGTGCCAGCAGGCACCGGGACAGGGTCGTTTCTTACTCACTATGCAATCAGCCCCAGCATTTT.

The chain combines TRBV5-1 with TRBJ1-1; D is perhaps TRBD1 (5 bases). Per the germline V gene, CDR1 is SGHRS and CDR2 is YFSETQ. This CDR3 spans 14 amino acids. V was clipped by 5 bases and J by 1 base, with 12 bases between them. The CDR3 is CASRTHTGNTEAFF. CDR3 sequence (DNA): TGCGCCAGCAGAACCCACACAGGGAACACTGAAGCTTTCTTT.

This clonotype was seen repeatedly, ten times or more. The chain carries TRBV7-8 and TRBJ2-2, with 8 bases identical to TRBD1. This CDR3 spans 18 amino acids. Trimming took 1 base from V and 5 from J; bases not matched to a gene: 12. Per the germline V gene, CDR1 is SGHVS and CDR2 is FQNEAQ. DNA of the CDR3: TGTGCCAGCAGCTTAGGGACAGGGAAGACTCAAAGGACCGGGGAGCTGTTTTTT. Translated, it gives CASSLGTGKTQRTGELFF.

In this sample, this clonotype turned up many times. J is TRBJ2-7 and V is TRBV12-3 or TRBV12-4; TRBD1 matches at 8 bases. CDR3 length: 15 residues. Trimming took 5 bases from V and 2 from J; bases not matched to a gene: 8. This chain's CDR3 is CASSEPGTGTYEQYF. For the CDR3, the DNA is TGTGCCAGCAGTGAACCCGGGACAGGAACCTACGAGCAGTACTTC.

This clonotype was seen a handful of times. The chain uses TRBV7-2 and TRBJ2-7; D not certain. The CDR3 totals 13 residues. V was cut by 0 bases and J by 2 bases, with 5 bases left in between. From germline, CDR1 is SGHTA and CDR2 FQGNSA. The CDR3 protein is CASSLAVAYEQYF. DNA of the CDR3: TGTGCCAGCAGCTTAGCGGTAGCCTACGAGCAGTACTTC.

The rearrangement joins TRBV5-5 to TRBJ1-2; TRBD1 agrees at 7 bases. V was clipped by 0 bases and J by 4 bases; unmatched bases: 6. Germline CDR1 SGHKS, CDR2 YYEKEE (reference sequence). CDR3 length equals 15 residues. The CDR3 loop reads CASSLGQGIAYGYTF. DNA of the CDR3: TGTGCCAGCAGCTTGGGACAGGGAATTGCCTATGGCTACACCTTC.

This clonotype showed up just once. This chain connects TRBV4-1 to TRBJ1-3; 8 bases align to TRBD1. The V gene's germline CDR1 is MGHRA and CDR2 YSYEKL. V gave up 0 bases and J gave up 0 bases; unmatched junction bases: 4. The CDR3 runs to 17 residues. The CDR3 loop reads CASSQDTGQASGNTIYF. CDR3 in DNA: TGCGCCAGCAGCCAAGATACGGGACAGGCCTCTGGAAACACCATATATTTT.

This clonotype was detected many times. Here the CDR3 DNA reads TGCAGTGCTGGAGGCCGACTAGCGGGACGCGACAATGAGCAGTTCTTC. Amino acid sequence: CSAGGRLAGRDNEQFF. V gene TRBV20-1 combines with J gene TRBJ2-1; 11 nucleotides agree with TRBD2. V lost 5 bases to trimming and J lost 5 bases; unmatched junction nucleotides: 11. The CDR3 contains 16 residues. Germline CDR1 reads DFQATT; CDR2 reads SNEGSKA (reference sequence).

The chain links TRBV5-4 to TRBJ2-5; 7 bases match TRBD2. CDR3 length: 15 residues. Germline CDR1 reads SGHNT; CDR2 reads YYREEE (reference sequence). The J segment lost 5 bases and the V segment lost 1 base, leaving 8 bases of the junction unmatched. For the CDR3, the DNA is TGTGCCAGCAGCTTGTCAGCGGGGTCGAGGGAGACCCAGTACTTC. Translated, it gives CASSLSAGSRETQYF.

The chain carries TRBV7-2 and TRBJ2-3; 7 nucleotides line up with TRBD1. Unmatched junction bases numbered 16, after V lost 5 bases and J lost 2 bases. The germline V gene has CDR1 SGHTA and CDR2 FQGNSA. The CDR3 has 18 amino acids. Written as DNA, the CDR3 is TGTGCCAGCAGCCCCCAAGCGAGAGGGGGCCGAATCACAGATACGCAGTATTTT. This codes for CASSPQARGGRITDTQYF. The whole variable domain, filled in from reference TRBV7-2 and TRBJ2-3, reads GAGVSQSPSNKVTEKGKDVELRCDPISGHTALYWYRQSLGQGLEFLIYFQGNSAPDKSGLPSDRFSAERTGGSVSTLTIQRTQQEDSAVYLCASSPQARGGRITDTQYFGPGTRLTVL.

This clonotype appeared a few times. The chain has TRBV18 and TRBJ2-2, with 11 bases identical to TRBD2. J was trimmed by 1 base and V by 1 base; bases with no gene match: 8. CDR3 length: 19 residues. CDR1 and CDR2 (germline): KGHSH, LQKENI. CDR3: CASSPRAITSGRNTGELFF. CDR3 in DNA: TGTGCCAGCTCACCACGCGCCATTACTAGCGGGAGGAACACCGGGGAGCTGTTTTTT.

This clonotype showed up many times. Germline is not matched at one junction end, which may reflect a read error. The chain carries TRBV14 and TRBJ2-7; a weak D match, TRBD1 (6 bases). Germline V gene data show CDR1 as SGHDN and CDR2 as FVKESK. This CDR3 is built from 13 residues. CDR3 sequence reads: CASSQVSVGGQHF. The CDR3 nucleotides are TGTGCCAGCAGCCAAGTCAGTGTAGGGGGTCAGCACTTC.

This clonotype was recorded a few times. This chain links TRBV5-4 with TRBJ2-5; 10 bases fit TRBD1. The CDR3 spans 15 residues. V lost 3 bases to trimming and J lost 3 bases; unmatched junction nucleotides: 5. CDR1 SGHNT and CDR2 YYREEE come from the germline V gene (reference sequence). This CDR3 is CASSSPGTGEETQYF. The CDR3 DNA reads as TGTGCCAGCAGCTCGCCCGGGACAGGGGAAGAGACCCAGTACTTC.

This clonotype was detected many times. The V gene is TRBV5-1, the J gene TRBJ2-5; perhaps D is TRBD1 or TRBD2 (7 bases each). Germline V gene data show CDR1 as SGHRS and CDR2 as YFSETQ. The V gene lost 2 bases and the J gene lost 4 bases, with 15 bases spanning the gap. The length of the CDR3 is 15 residues. The CDR3, as DNA: TGCGCCAGCAGCTTAAACAGGGGAGGGCGAGAGACCCAGTACTTC. Its protein product is CASSLNRGGRETQYF.

Note on this clonotype: A read error may explain this, as a much larger clone is one base away. The chain uses TRBV9 and TRBJ2-5; 7 positions agree with TRBD1. The CDR3 consists of 14 residues. V was clipped by 0 bases and J by 5 bases; unmatched bases: 4. The germline CDR1 and CDR2 sequences are SGDLS and YYNGEE. The CDR3 region is CASSVDRGDETQYF. CDR3 DNA: TGTGCCAGCAGCGTAGACAGGGGTGACGAGACCCAGTACTTC.

The chain is built from TRBV4-2 and TRBJ1-1, with TRBD1 identical over 10 bases. Germline V gene lookup returns CDR1 LGHNA and CDR2 YNFKEQ. V trimming: 4 bases; J trimming: 4 bases; junction bases outside the gene matches: 9. The CDR3 is 16 residues long. Written as DNA, the CDR3 is TGTGCCAGCAGCCCACGGACAGGGGGGGTCAGCACTGAAGCTTTCTTT. Protein: CASSPRTGGVSTEAFF.

This clonotype has more than one count but fewer than ten. V is TRBV7-9 and J is TRBJ2-3; 7 positions match TRBD1. The CDR3 is made up of 14 amino acids. J lost 2 bases, V lost 5 bases, and 4 bases had no gene match. Germline V gene sequence: CDR1 SEHNR, CDR2 FQNEAQ (reference sequence). This CDR3 reads CASSRDRDTDTQYF. Here the CDR3 DNA reads TGTGCCAGCAGCCGAGACAGGGACACAGATACGCAGTATTTT.

This clonotype was detected only a few times. The chain employs TRBV3-1 and TRBJ2-3, with 8 bases identical to TRBD1. Trimming cost V 1 base and J 6 bases; bases outside gene matches: 9. CDR3 length: 16 residues. Germline CDR1 is LGHDT and CDR2 is YNNKEL (reference sequence). In DNA, the CDR3 is TGTGCCAGCAGCCAAGTCCAAGGCAGGGGGCACGATACGCAGTATTTT. Translated, it gives CASSQVQGRGHDTQYF.

J is TRBJ1-2 and V is TRBV4-2; possibly TRBD1 for D (5 bases). The V end lost 0 bases, the J end lost 3 bases, and 11 bases lay between the germline ends. The CDR3 covers 15 residues. Germline V gene data show CDR1 as LGHNA and CDR2 as YNFKEQ. CDR3 amino acids: CASSQDPGTDYGYTF. As DNA, the CDR3 is TGTGCCAGCAGCCAAGACCCCGGGACGGACTATGGCTACACCTTC.

This clonotype turned up a few times. The chain joins TRBV3-1 to TRBJ2-1, with D uncertain. Germline CDR1 is LGHDT and CDR2 is YNNKEL (reference sequence). This CDR3 has 12 amino acids. V was pared by 1 base and J by 7 bases, with 5 bases between. In nucleotides, the CDR3 is TGTGCCAGCAGCCAAGTTCGAAATGAGCAGTTCTTC. Translated, it gives CASSQVRNEQFF.

This clonotype has a count of ten or more. The chain is built from TRBV7-2 and TRBJ1-2; maybe TRBD1 (5 bases). V was cut by 5 bases and J by 2 bases, with 12 bases left in between. Per the germline V gene, CDR1 is SGHTA and CDR2 is FQGNSA. This CDR3 spans 14 amino acids. The CDR3 spells CASSPGRGNYGYTF. As DNA, the CDR3 is TGTGCCAGCAGCCCGGGCCGGGGGAACTATGGCTACACCTTC.

This clonotype turned up a few times. The rearrangement links TRBV7-2 to TRBJ1-6, with D possibly TRBD1 on 6 matching bases. The CDR3 is made up of 16 amino acids. Germline lookup yields CDR1 SGHTA and CDR2 FQGNSA. The V end lost 1 base, the J end lost 7 bases, and 14 bases lay between the germline ends. The CDR3 reads CASSLGVGQWNSPLHF. Here the CDR3 DNA reads TGTGCCAGCAGCTTAGGGGTAGGACAGTGGAATTCACCCCTCCACTTT.

The rearrangement links TRBV15 to TRBJ1-4, with D perhaps matching TRBD1 (5 bases). The CDR3 loop spans 17 amino acids. V lost 0 bases and J 5 bases, leaving 16 bases between the germline ends. CDR1 LNHNV and CDR2 YYDKDF come from the germline V gene (reference sequence). CDR3 sequence: CATSRDGEGRGNEKLFF. The CDR3 DNA is TGTGCCACCAGCAGAGATGGGGAGGGACGTGGGAATGAAAAACTGTTTTTT.

This clonotype was observed at least ten times. The V gene is TRBV6-5, the J gene TRBJ2-5; D perhaps matches TRBD2 (5 bases). This CDR3 comprises 13 residues. V lost 0 bases and J lost 6, with 8 bases in between. Germline V lookup: CDR1 MNHEY, CDR2 SVGAGI. The CDR3 DNA follows: TGTGCCAGCAGTTACTCACACGGGAAGACCCAGTACTTC. This gives the protein CASSYSHGKTQYF.